The 6 T cell receptor beta chains listed next were all sequenced from one sample in a study of shared clonotypes between healthy human individuals. Produced via immunoSEQ multiplex PCR; TCRdb's table is partial and in-frame only. The repertoire includes 550,000 to 850,000 clones, about 74% of them detected once, and under 2% sits in the top ten. The sequencing sample was made of memory CD4+ T cells sorted from blood. Subset in this sample: CD45RA-negative fraction. The receptors originated from a woman aged 25 to 39 in good health.

The chain recombines TRBV28 with TRBJ1-1; 9 nucleotides match TRBD1. The CDR3 contains 12 residues. In germline, CDR1 is MDHEN, CDR2 SYDVKM. J gave up 11 bases and V 6 bases, and 7 bases lay outside the gene matches. CDR3 region: CASRRGQGTAFF. The DNA of the CDR3 is TGTGCCAGCAGGCGCGGACAGGGGACGGCTTTCTTT.

V and J are TRBV29-1 and TRBJ2-5, with unresolved D. The V gene's germline CDR1 is SQVTM and CDR2 ANQGSEA. The CDR3 runs 12 residues. The CDR3 DNA reads TGCAGTCTCTCGTCGCCCCAAGAGACCCAGTACTTC. Encoded protein: CSLSSPQETQYF.

The chain employs TRBV27 and TRBJ1-4, with D maybe TRBD1 (6 bases). The length of the CDR3 is 15 residues. The V end was cut by 10 bases, the J end by 0 bases, with 15 bases between. Germline V lookup: CDR1 MNHEY, CDR2 SMNVEV (reference sequence). Here the CDR3 DNA reads TGTGCCACCCGGGACATTTTGGCAACTAATGAAAAACTGTTTTTT. It encodes CATRDILATNEKLFF.

This chain joins TRBV6-1 and TRBJ2-5; D is undetermined. The CDR3 is made up of 14 amino acids. Trimming took off 8 bases at V and 7 bases at J, with 20 bases between the two ends. Looked up from germline, CDR1 is MNHNS and CDR2 is SASEGT. The CDR3 is CASSSYDQRGTQYF. The DNA of the CDR3 is TGTGCCAGCTCTTCGTATGATCAGAGAGGGACCCAGTACTTC.

This chain connects TRBV4-1 to TRBJ2-7, with D possibly TRBD1 on 5 matching bases. The germline gives CDR1 MGHRA, CDR2 YSYEKL. CDR3 size: 13 residues. V was pared by 6 bases and J by 3 bases, with 12 bases between. The CDR3 reads CASRPTGRYEQYF. As DNA, the CDR3 is TGCGCCAGCAGGCCTACAGGACGCTACGAGCAGTACTTC.

This clone was recorded only once. The V and J genes are TRBV27 and TRBJ1-2, with TRBD1 matching over 8 bases. The CDR3 length is 15 residues. Trimming took 7 bases from V and 1 from J; bases not matched to a gene: 8. CDR1 MNHEY and CDR2 SMNVEV come from the germline V gene (reference sequence). CDR3 in DNA: TGTGCCAGCAAAGGCTCAGGGGGCAGTAACTATGGCTACACCTTC. It codes for CASKGSGGSNYGYTF.